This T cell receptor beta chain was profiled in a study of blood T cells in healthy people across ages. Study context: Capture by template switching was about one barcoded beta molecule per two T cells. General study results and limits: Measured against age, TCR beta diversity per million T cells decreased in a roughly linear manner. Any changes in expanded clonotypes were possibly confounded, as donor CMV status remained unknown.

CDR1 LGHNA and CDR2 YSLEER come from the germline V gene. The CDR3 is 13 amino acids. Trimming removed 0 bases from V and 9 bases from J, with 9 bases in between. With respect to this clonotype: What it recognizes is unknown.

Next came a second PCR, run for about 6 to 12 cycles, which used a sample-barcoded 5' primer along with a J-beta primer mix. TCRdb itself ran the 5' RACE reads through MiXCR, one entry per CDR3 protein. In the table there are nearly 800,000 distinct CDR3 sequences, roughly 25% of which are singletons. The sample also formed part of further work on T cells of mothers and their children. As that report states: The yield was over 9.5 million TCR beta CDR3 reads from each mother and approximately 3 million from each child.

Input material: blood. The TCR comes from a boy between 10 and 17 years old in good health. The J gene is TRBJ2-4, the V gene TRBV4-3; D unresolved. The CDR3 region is CASSQDLYFIQYF. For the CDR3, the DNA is TGCGCCAGCAGCCAAGATCTATATTTCATTCAGTACTTC.